This T cell receptor (beta chain) was profiled in a study of Ad26.COV2.S vaccination and SARS-CoV-2 variants. Comment on this clone: The antigen is not known.

Clones were read by immunoSEQ multiplex PCR, and TCRdb kept only the in-frame ones, dropping some. Among about 410,000 clones listed, about 92% were seen once. Trimming pared 8 bases from V and 1 base from J, leaving 15 bases between. Germline V gives CDR1 SEHNR, CDR2 FQNEAQ (reference sequence). The CDR3 runs 15 residues. Overall study findings and caveats: Vaccine recipients had higher spike-specific TCR breadth than placebo recipients.

Regarding treatment: over 15 received Ad26.COV2.S at low or high dose, single or two shots; about 5 received placebo; per-sample allocation not given. Specimens were obtained on day 63 following the first vaccine or placebo injection. The TCR was taken from a person between 18 and 60 years old who received the Ad26.COV2.S COVID-19 vaccine or a placebo. The chain has TRBV7-9 and TRBJ1-5, with D perhaps TRBD1 (5 bases). Sequencing was performed on peripheral blood, taken in a trial of Ad26.COV2.S vaccine versus placebo. DNA of the CDR3: TGTGCCAGCCCTCTCCGGGACGCGAGCAATCAGCCCCAGCATTTT. Translation: CASPLRDASNQPQHF.